This TCR beta chain was profiled in a study of regulatory T cells in long-lasting Graves disease. Study findings and constraints: Study of thyroid tissue was not done, with only peripheral blood studied.

The time point here: newly diagnosed GD, antithyroid drugs for less than 3 months. Preparation of the TCR library used RNA extracted from PBMCs. CDR3 regions were amplified by Arm-PCR using iRepertoire HTBI primers to build TCR beta libraries. TCRdb used MiXCR to reprocess the multiplex PCR reads, holding one entry per CDR3 protein. The data contain some 450,000 distinct CDR3 sequences, roughly 15% of them singletons. With regard to this clonotype: The antigen is undetermined.

V dropped 3 bases and J dropped 1 base, with 9 bases sitting between them. Germline CDR1 and CDR2: DFQATT and SNEGSKA (reference sequence). The CDR3 has 13 residues. The sample also formed part of further work on T cells in Graves' hyperthyroidism and ophthalmopathy.

This material consisted of peripheral blood mononuclear cells (PBMCs), taken at new diagnosis, from a patient treated with antithyroid drugs. The TCR was taken from a woman younger than 45 with Graves disease. The J gene is TRBJ1-1, the V gene TRBV20-1; a possible D gene is TRBD1 (6 bases). The CDR3, as DNA: TGCAGTGCTAGGACAGGCCAGAACACTGAAGCTTTCTTT. Its translation is CSARTGQNTEAFF.